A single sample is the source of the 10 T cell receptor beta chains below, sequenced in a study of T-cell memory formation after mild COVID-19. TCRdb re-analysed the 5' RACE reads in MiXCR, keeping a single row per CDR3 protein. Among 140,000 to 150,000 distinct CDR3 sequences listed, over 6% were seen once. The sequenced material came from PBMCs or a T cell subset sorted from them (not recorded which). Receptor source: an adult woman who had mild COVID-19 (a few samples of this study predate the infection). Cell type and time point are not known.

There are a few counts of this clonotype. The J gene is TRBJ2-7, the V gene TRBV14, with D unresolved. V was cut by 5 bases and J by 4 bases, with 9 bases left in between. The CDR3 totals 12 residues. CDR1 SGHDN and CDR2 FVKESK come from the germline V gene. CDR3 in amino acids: CASSVADYEQYF. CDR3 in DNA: TGTGCCAGCAGCGTAGCAGATTACGAGCAGTACTTC.

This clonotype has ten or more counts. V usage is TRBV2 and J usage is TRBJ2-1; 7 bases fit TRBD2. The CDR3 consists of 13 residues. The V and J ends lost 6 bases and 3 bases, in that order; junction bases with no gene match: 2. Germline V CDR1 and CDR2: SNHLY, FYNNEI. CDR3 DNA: TGTGCCAGCAGCCGGGGGGACTACAATGAGCAGTTCTTC. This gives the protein CASSRGDYNEQFF.

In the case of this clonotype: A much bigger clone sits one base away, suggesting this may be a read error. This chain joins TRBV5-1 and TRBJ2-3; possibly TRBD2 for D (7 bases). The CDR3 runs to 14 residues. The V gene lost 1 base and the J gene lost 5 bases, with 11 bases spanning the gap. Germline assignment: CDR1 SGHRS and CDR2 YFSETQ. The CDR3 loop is CASSLCGGGDTQYF. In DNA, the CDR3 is TGCGCCAGCAGCTTGTGCGGGGGCGGAGATACGCAGTATTTT.

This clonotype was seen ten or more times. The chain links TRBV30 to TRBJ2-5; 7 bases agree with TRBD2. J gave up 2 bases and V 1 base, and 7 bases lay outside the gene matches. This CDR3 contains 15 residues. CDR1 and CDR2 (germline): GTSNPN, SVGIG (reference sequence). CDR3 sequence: CAWSGVSSGQETQYF. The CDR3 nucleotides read TGTGCCTGGAGTGGGGTGTCTAGCGGACAAGAGACCCAGTACTTC.

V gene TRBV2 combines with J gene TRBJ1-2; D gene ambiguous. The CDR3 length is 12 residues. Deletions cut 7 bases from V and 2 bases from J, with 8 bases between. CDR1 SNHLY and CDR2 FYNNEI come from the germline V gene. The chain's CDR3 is CASTRQNYGYTF. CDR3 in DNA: TGTGCCAGCACGAGGCAGAACTATGGCTACACCTTC. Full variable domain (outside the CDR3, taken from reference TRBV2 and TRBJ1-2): EPEVTQTPSHQVTQMGQEVILRCVPISNHLYFYWYRQILGQKVEFLVSFYNNEISEKSEIFDDQFSVERPDGSNFTLKIRSTKLEDSAMYFCASTRQNYGYTFGSGTRLTVV.

The CDR3 region is CASSPVRTANTGELFF. DNA for the CDR3: TGTGCCAGCAGCCCCGTGCGGACGGCGAACACCGGGGAGCTGTTTTTT. V and J are TRBV7-2 and TRBJ2-2; unclear D gene. With 5 bases removed from V and 0 bases from J, the gap between germline ends came to 13 bases. CDR3 length: 16 amino acids. CDR1 and CDR2 from the germline V gene are SGHTA and FQGNSA.

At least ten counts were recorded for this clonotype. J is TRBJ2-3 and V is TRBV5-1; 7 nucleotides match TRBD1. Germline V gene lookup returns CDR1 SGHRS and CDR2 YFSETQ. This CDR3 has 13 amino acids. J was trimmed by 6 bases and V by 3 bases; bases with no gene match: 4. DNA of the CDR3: TGCGCCAGCAGCTGGGGGACAGCGGATACGCAGTATTTT. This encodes CASSWGTADTQYF.

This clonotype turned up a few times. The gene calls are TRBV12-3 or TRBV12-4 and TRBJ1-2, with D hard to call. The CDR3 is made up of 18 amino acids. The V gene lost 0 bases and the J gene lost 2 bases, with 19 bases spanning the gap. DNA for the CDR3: TGTGCCAGCAGTTTAGCGCCTAGAGCCCTTGGGGAGAACTATGGCTACACCTTC. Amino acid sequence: CASSLAPRALGENYGYTF.

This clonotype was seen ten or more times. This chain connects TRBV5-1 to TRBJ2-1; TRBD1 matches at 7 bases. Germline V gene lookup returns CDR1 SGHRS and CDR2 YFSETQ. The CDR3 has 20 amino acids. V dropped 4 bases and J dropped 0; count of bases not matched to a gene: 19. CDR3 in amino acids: CASSPRDRTTYLGSYNEQFF. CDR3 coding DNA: TGCGCCAGCAGCCCACGGGACAGAACCACCTACCTGGGCTCCTACAATGAGCAGTTCTTC.

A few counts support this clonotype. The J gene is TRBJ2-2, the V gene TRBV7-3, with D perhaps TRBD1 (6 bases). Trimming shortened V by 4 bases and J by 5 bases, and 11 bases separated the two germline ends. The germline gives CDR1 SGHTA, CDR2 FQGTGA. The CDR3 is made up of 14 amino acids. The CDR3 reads CASSSQGLTGELFF. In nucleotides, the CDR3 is TGTGCCAGCAGCTCACAGGGTCTAACCGGGGAGCTGTTTTTT.